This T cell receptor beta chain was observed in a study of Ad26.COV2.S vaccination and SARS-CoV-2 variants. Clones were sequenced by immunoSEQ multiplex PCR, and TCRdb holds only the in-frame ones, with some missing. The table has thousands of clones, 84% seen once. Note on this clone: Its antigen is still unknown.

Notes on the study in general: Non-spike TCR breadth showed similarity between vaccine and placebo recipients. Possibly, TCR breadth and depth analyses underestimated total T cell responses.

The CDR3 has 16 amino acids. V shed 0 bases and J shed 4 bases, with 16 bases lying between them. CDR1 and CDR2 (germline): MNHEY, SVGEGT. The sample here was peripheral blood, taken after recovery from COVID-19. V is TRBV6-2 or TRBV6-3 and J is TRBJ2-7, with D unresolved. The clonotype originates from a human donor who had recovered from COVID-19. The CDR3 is CASSYSRTGSAYEQYF. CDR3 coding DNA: TGTGCCAGCAGTTACTCGAGGACCGGATCGGCGTACGAGCAGTACTTC.